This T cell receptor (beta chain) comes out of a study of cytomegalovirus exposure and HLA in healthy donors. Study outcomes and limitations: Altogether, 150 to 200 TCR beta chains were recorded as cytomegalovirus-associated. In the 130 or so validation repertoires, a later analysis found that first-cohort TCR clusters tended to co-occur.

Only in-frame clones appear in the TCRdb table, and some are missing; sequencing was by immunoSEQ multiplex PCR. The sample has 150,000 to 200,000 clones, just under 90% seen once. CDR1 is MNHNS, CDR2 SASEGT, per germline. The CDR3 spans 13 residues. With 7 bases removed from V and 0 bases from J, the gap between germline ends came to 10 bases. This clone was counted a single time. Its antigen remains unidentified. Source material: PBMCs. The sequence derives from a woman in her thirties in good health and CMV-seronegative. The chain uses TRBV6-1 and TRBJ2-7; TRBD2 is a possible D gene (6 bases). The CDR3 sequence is CASTRTNSYEQYF. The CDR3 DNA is TGTGCCAGCACGCGGACTAACTCCTACGAGCAGTACTTC.